A single sample gave rise to the 27 T cell receptor beta chains below, sequenced in a study of blood T cells in healthy people across ages. A sample-barcoded 5' primer and a J-beta primer mix were used in a second PCR of about 7 to 11 cycles. In TCRdb, the 5' RACE reads were re-called with MiXCR into one record per CDR3 protein. The sample carries fewer than 600,000 distinct CDR3 sequences, roughly a quarter recorded once. This same sample was also part of a study on T cells of mothers and their children.

Sequencing was carried out using blood. The receptors derive from a boy under 10 years old in good health.

The chain carries TRBV28 and TRBJ2-7; 7 nucleotides agree with TRBD2. Germline trimming cut 2 bases from V and 5 bases from J; bases unmatched to any gene: 9. The CDR3 totals 15 residues. Germline CDR1 reads MDHEN; CDR2 reads SYDVKM. In nucleotides, the CDR3 is TGTGCCAGCAGTTTAATTTTGGCGGGAGTAAACGAGCAGTACTTC. Its protein product is CASSLILAGVNEQYF.

This clonotype was observed a handful of times. Sequence at one end of the junction differs from germline and may be a read error. This chain links TRBV11-2 with TRBJ2-5; a possible D gene is TRBD2 (5 bases). The CDR3 loop spans 14 amino acids. The germline V gene has CDR1 SGHAT and CDR2 FQNNGV. The CDR3: CAGSLYFIREEQYF. CDR3 sequence (DNA): TGTGCCGGCAGCTTATATTTCATCCGGGAAGAGCAGTACTTC.

This clonotype showed up just a few times. The J gene is TRBJ2-5, the V gene TRBV7-9; D not certain. The J call may be mistaken, given a closer DNA end match to TRBJ2-7. The CDR3 has 14 residues. Germline loops: CDR1 SEHNR, CDR2 FQNEAQ (reference sequence). The CDR3: CASSQSKSSYEQYF. The CDR3 nucleotides read TGTGCCAGCAGCCAAAGCAAGAGCTCCTACGAGCAGTACTTC.

J is TRBJ2-4 and V is TRBV7-2; D is ambiguous. The CDR3 runs to 13 residues. CDR1 is SGHTA, CDR2 FQGNSA, per germline. V was shortened by 1 base and J by 6 bases, with 7 bases between the two germline ends. CDR3 DNA: TGTGCCAGCAGCTTAGACTCGGGAAACATTCAGTACTTC. This codes for CASSLDSGNIQYF.

This clonotype was counted only a few times. An end of the junction differs from the germline gene, which may be a read error. The chain carries TRBV5-6 and TRBJ2-7; D not resolved. The germline CDR1 and CDR2 sequences are SGHDT and YYEEEE. CDR3 length: 12 amino acids. The DNA of the CDR3 is TGTGCCAGCAGCTTGGGGACGGCCAGGTTGGACTTC. As protein: CASSLGTARLDF.

The V gene is TRBV15, the J gene TRBJ2-5; D possibly corresponds to TRBD2 (5 bases). The DNA end favors TRBJ2-1, so the J call may be wrong. Per the germline V gene, CDR1 is LNHNV and CDR2 is YYDKDF (reference sequence). The CDR3 sequence is 13 residues long. The CDR3 region is CATSGLSQNEQFF. DNA for the CDR3: TGTGCCACCAGTGGACTTAGCCAGAATGAGCAGTTCTTC.

The gene calls are TRBV20-1 and TRBJ2-2; 7 nucleotides agree with TRBD2. Looked up from germline, CDR1 is DFQATT and CDR2 is SNEGSKA (reference sequence). The CDR3 spans 15 residues. J gave up 5 bases and V 1 base, and 7 bases lay outside the gene matches. The CDR3 is CSARVAGVLTGELFF. Here the CDR3 DNA reads TGCAGTGCTAGAGTTGCGGGAGTTTTGACCGGGGAGCTGTTTTTT.

The sample holds one count of this clonotype. The germline gene is not matched at one end of the junction; a read error may be the cause. The CDR3 DNA sequence: TGTGCCACCCGTAGGGGGGTGGAGGAGACCCAGTACTTC. Encoded protein: CATRRGVEETQYF. The rearrangement joins TRBV10-2 to TRBJ2-5; D could derive from TRBD1 or TRBD2 (6 bases each). Germline-derived CDR1 and CDR2 are WSHSY and SAAADI. This CDR3 is built from 13 residues.

This clonotype appeared a few times. The chain joins TRBV20-1 to TRBJ2-5; the D gene is possibly TRBD1 (5 bases). V gave up 0 bases and J gave up 2 bases, with 13 bases separating them. The CDR3 runs 15 residues. Germline V CDR1 and CDR2: DFQATT, SNEGSKA (reference sequence). The CDR3 here is CSARDAAGPQETQYF. The CDR3 DNA is TGCAGTGCTAGAGATGCGGCAGGGCCACAAGAGACCCAGTACTTC.

This clonotype came up a few times. The V and J genes are TRBV30 and TRBJ1-1; no clear D. This CDR3 has 13 residues. From germline, CDR1 is GTSNPN and CDR2 SVGIG (reference sequence). V gave up 1 base and J gave up 1 base, with 7 bases separating them. The CDR3 DNA follows: TGTGCCTGGAGTGGGGGTGCGAACACTGAAGCTTTCTTT. It codes for CAWSGGANTEAFF.

The V gene is TRBV6-2 or TRBV6-3, the J gene TRBJ2-5, with 8 bases identical to TRBD2. J was trimmed by 4 bases and V by 0 bases; bases with no gene match: 10. This CDR3 has 17 residues. CDR1 is MNHEY and CDR2 is SVGEGT in the germline V gene. The CDR3 region is CASSYSGSGRSGETQYF. CDR3 sequence (DNA): TGTGCCAGCAGTTACTCTGGCAGCGGGAGATCGGGAGAGACCCAGTACTTC.

This clonotype was picked up a small number of times. The chain is built from TRBV7-8 and TRBJ2-3, with 8 positions matching TRBD1. The CDR3 runs to 14 residues. V was pared by 3 bases and J by 6 bases, with 5 bases of the junction left unmatched. Germline V lookup: CDR1 SGHVS, CDR2 FQNEAQ. The CDR3 loop reads CASSFSRGPDTQYF. CDR3 nucleotides: TGTGCCAGCAGCTTTAGCAGGGGGCCCGATACGCAGTATTTT.

The chain has TRBV25-1 and TRBJ2-7; D remains ambiguous. The CDR3 consists of 13 residues. The V end was cut by 3 bases, the J end by 3 bases, with 9 bases between. Germline V gives CDR1 MGHDK, CDR2 SYGVNS. The CDR3 nucleotides are TGTGCCAGCAGTGATTGGGCCCTCTACGAGCAGTACTTC. This translates into CASSDWALYEQYF.

This clonotype was observed a handful of times. The V and J genes are TRBV7-9 and TRBJ2-2; D ambiguous. The CDR3 consists of 14 residues. Germline CDR1 and CDR2: SEHNR and FQNEAQ (reference sequence). V lost 8 bases, J lost 1 base, and 11 bases lay in between. The CDR3 region is CASEPGQNTGELFF. In nucleotides, the CDR3 is TGTGCCAGCGAACCGGGTCAGAACACCGGGGAGCTGTTTTTT.

This sequence joins TRBV7-9 and TRBJ1-2; 7 bases are a match to TRBD1. Trimming removed 3 bases from V and 6 bases from J; junction bases left unmatched: 13. The CDR3 covers 16 residues. The germline V gene has CDR1 SEHNR and CDR2 FQNEAQ (reference sequence). The CDR3 here is CASSFLDRESGDGYTF. CDR3 in DNA: TGTGCCAGCAGCTTCCTAGACAGGGAGTCGGGCGATGGCTACACCTTC.

The V gene is TRBV27, the J gene TRBJ2-3; TRBD2 might be the D (6 bases). The CDR3 covers 18 residues. CDR1 MNHEY and CDR2 SMNVEV come from the germline V gene (reference sequence). The V end was cut by 3 bases, the J end by 1 base, with 20 bases between. The CDR3: CASSFQALGRRRTDTQYF. The CDR3 DNA reads TGTGCCAGCAGTTTCCAGGCGCTAGGGAGGAGGCGCACAGATACGCAGTATTTT.

This chain joins TRBV6-6 and TRBJ2-5, with 8 nucleotides matching TRBD1. In germline, CDR1 is MNHNY, CDR2 SVGAGI (reference sequence). This CDR3 comprises 14 residues. With V trimmed by 2 bases and J by 5 bases, 4 bases remained unmatched. The CDR3 nucleotides read TGTGCCAGCAGTTACCGACAGGGGAGGGAGACCCAGTACTTC. It specifies CASSYRQGRETQYF.

This clonotype has just a few counts. The chain employs TRBV15 and TRBJ2-3; no clear D gene. The CDR3 is 13 residues long. V lost 0 bases and J 8 bases, leaving 9 bases between the germline ends. Germline V gene data show CDR1 as LNHNV and CDR2 as YYDKDF (reference sequence). In nucleotides, the CDR3 is TGTGCCACCAGCAGAGATCGCCGGATTACGCAGTATTTT. It encodes CATSRDRRITQYF.

This clonotype has a handful of counts. The CDR3 sequence is CSAQFGGGGPEQTQYF. The CDR3 DNA reads TGCAGTGCCCAGTTCGGCGGCGGCGGCCCAGAACAGACCCAGTACTTC. The rearrangement joins TRBV20-1 to TRBJ2-5, with D unclear. The V end lost 6 bases, the J end lost 6 bases, and 26 bases lay between the germline ends. CDR1 and CDR2 from the germline V gene are DFQATT and SNEGSKA (reference sequence). This CDR3 has 16 amino acids.

This clonotype has more than one count but fewer than ten. The rearrangement joins TRBV12-3 or TRBV12-4 to TRBJ1-1, with D tentatively TRBD1 (5 bases). Trimming stripped 6 bases from V and 2 bases from J, with 10 bases between. The CDR3 loop spans 13 amino acids. The CDR3 nucleotides are TGTGCCAGCAGAAAAGACAGCAACACTGAAGCTTTCTTT. Translating gives CASRKDSNTEAFF.

The chain carries TRBV9 and TRBJ1-5, with 7 bases aligning to TRBD1. Germline assignment: CDR1 SGDLS and CDR2 YYNGEE. Trimming cost V 4 bases and J 3 bases; bases outside gene matches: 7. The CDR3 spans 15 residues. This CDR3 reads CASSPGDSLNQPQHF. The CDR3, as DNA: TGTGCCAGCAGCCCCGGGGACAGTCTCAATCAGCCCCAGCATTTT.

This clonotype was found a few times. This chain uses TRBV28 with TRBJ2-7, with D tentatively TRBD2 (6 bases). Germline values: CDR1 MDHEN, CDR2 SYDVKM. Trimming stripped 7 bases from V and 3 bases from J, with 19 bases between. The CDR3 sequence is 15 residues long. This CDR3 reads CASTSPAGEGYEQYF. The DNA for the CDR3 is TGTGCCAGCACCTCTCCAGCGGGTGAGGGCTACGAGCAGTACTTC.

The table lists this clonotype with a few counts. The J gene is TRBJ2-1, the V gene TRBV2; D might be TRBD2 (5 bases). Germline CDR1 reads SNHLY; CDR2 reads FYNNEI. V lost 1 base, J lost 0 bases, and 7 bases lay in between. The CDR3 spans 15 residues. The CDR3 spells CASSEGGLSYNEQFF. In nucleotides, the CDR3 is TGTGCCAGCAGTGAAGGAGGGCTCTCCTACAATGAGCAGTTCTTC. The full variable domain, rest sourced from reference TRBV2 and TRBJ2-1, is EPEVTQTPSHQVTQMGQEVILRCVPISNHLYFYWYRQILGQKVEFLVSFYNNEISEKSEIFDDQFSVERPDGSNFTLKIRSTKLEDSAMYFCASSEGGLSYNEQFFGPGTRLTVL.

Only a few counts were recorded for this clonotype. This chain joins TRBV7-9 and TRBJ2-7; 7 nucleotides agree with TRBD1. The CDR3 has 12 residues. CDR1 and CDR2 from the germline V gene are SEHNR and FQNEAQ (reference sequence). V was pared by 5 bases and J by 6 bases, with 4 bases of the junction left unmatched. The CDR3, as DNA: TGTGCCAGCAGCACGACAGGGAGCGAGCAGTACTTC. Translated, it gives CASSTTGSEQYF.

The chain carries TRBV27 and TRBJ2-1, with TRBD2 matching over 9 bases. Germline values: CDR1 MNHEY, CDR2 SMNVEV (reference sequence). This CDR3 spans 19 amino acids. J was trimmed by 3 bases and V by 3 bases; bases with no gene match: 15. This chain's CDR3 is CASSFYLRGSGGLYNEQFF. The CDR3 coding sequence is TGTGCCAGCAGTTTCTATCTTCGCGGTAGCGGGGGCCTCTACAATGAGCAGTTCTTC.

CDR3 in DNA: TGCAGTGCGCGGGAGGGCTCCTACAATGAGCAGTTCTTC. Protein: CSAREGSYNEQFF. The chain joins TRBV20-1 to TRBJ2-1; 9 bases match TRBD2. J lost 0 bases, V lost 6 bases, and 0 bases had no gene match. Per germline, CDR1 DFQATT and CDR2 SNEGSKA (reference sequence). The CDR3 contains 13 residues.

A remark on this clonotype: The junction and the germline gene differ at one end; a read error may be behind it. The chain joins TRBV12-3 or TRBV12-4 to TRBJ1-1, with D tentatively TRBD1 (5 bases). The CDR3 consists of 15 residues. CDR3 protein: CASGGPGRHNTEAFF. The DNA of the CDR3 is TGTGCCAGCGGGGGACCGGGACGGCACAACACCGAAGCTTTCTTT.